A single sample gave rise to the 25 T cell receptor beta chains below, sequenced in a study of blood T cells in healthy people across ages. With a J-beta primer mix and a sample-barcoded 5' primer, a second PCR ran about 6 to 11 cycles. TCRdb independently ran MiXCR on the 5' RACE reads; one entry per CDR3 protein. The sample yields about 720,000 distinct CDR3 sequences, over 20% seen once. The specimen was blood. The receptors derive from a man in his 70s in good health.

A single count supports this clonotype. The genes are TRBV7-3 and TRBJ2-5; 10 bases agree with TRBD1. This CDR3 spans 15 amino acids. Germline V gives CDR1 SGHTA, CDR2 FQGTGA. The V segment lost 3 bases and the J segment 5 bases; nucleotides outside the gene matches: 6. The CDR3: CASSLTGGLLETQYF. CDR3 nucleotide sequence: TGTGCCAGCAGCTTGACAGGGGGCCTTTTGGAGACCCAGTACTTC. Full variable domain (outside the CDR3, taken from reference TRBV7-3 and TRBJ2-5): GAGVSQTPSNKVTEKGKYVELRCDPISGHTALYWYRQSLGQGPEFLIYFQGTGAADDSGLPNDRFFAVRPEGSVSTLKIQRTERGDSAVYLCASSLTGGLLETQYFGPGTRLLVL.

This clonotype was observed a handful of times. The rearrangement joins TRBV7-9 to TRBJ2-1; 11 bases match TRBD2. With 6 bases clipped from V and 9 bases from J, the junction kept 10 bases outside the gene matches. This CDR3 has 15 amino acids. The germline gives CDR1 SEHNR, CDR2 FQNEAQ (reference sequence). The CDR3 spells CASRMTSGEAREQFF. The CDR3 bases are TGTGCCAGCAGAATGACTAGCGGGGAGGCCCGTGAGCAGTTCTTC. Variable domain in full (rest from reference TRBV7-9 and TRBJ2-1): DTGVSQNPRHKITKRGQNVTFRCDPISEHNRLYWYRQTLGQGPEFLTYFQNEAQLEKSRLLSDRFSAERPKGSFSTLEIQRTEQGDSAMYLCASRMTSGEAREQFFGPGTRLTVL.

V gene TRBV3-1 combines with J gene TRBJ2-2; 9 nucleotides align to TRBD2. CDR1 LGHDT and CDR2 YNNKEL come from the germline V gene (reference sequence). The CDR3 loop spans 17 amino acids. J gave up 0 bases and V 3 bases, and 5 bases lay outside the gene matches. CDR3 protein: CASSQRGGPPNTGELFF. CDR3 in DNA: TGTGCCAGCAGCCAGCGGGGGGGCCCTCCGAACACCGGGGAGCTGTTTTTT.

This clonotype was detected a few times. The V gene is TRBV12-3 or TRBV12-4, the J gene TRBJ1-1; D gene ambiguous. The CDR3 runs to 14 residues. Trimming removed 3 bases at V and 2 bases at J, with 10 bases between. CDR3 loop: CASSLGSPNTEAFF. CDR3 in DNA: TGTGCCAGCAGTTTGGGTTCGCCAAACACTGAAGCTTTCTTT.

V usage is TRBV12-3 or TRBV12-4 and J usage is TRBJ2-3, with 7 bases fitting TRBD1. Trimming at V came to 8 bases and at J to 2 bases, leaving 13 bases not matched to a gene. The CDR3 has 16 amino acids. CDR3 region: CASRRQGQILTDTQYF. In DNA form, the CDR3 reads TGTGCCAGCCGGCGACAGGGACAGATACTCACAGATACGCAGTATTTT.

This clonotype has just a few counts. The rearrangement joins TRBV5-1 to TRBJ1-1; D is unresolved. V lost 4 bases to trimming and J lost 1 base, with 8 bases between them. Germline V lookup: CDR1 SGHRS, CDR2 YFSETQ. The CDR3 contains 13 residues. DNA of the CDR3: TGCGCCAGCAGCATCCCGCCGAACACTGAAGCTTTCTTT. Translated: CASSIPPNTEAFF.

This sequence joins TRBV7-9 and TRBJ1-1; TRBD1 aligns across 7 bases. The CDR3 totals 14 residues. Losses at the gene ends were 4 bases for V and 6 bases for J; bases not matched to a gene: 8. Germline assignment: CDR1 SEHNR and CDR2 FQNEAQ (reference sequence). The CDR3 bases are TGTGCCAGCAGCTCAAGGACAGGTCGGCCTGAAGCTTTCTTT. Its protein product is CASSSRTGRPEAFF.

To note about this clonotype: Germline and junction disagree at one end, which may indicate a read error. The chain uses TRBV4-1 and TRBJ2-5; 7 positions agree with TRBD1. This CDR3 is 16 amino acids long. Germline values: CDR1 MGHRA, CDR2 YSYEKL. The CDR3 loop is CASSLGLGTDKETRYF. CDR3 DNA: TGCGCCAGCAGCCTAGGTTTGGGGACAGATAAAGAGACCCGGTACTTC.

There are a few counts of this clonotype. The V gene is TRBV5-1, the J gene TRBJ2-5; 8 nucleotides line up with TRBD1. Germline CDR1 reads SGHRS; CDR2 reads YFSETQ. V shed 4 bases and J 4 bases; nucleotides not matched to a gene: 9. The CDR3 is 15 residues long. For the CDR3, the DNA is TGCGCCAGCAGCGAAGACAGGGGATGGGCAGAGACCCAGTACTTC. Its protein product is CASSEDRGWAETQYF.

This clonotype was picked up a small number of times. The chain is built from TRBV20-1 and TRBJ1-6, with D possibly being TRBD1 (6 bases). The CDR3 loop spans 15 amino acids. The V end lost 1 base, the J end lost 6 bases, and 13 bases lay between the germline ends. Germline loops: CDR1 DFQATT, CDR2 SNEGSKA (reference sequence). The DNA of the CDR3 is TGCAGTGCTAGAGGGGGCGGGGGCGGTAATTCACCCCTCCACTTT. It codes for CSARGGGGGNSPLHF.

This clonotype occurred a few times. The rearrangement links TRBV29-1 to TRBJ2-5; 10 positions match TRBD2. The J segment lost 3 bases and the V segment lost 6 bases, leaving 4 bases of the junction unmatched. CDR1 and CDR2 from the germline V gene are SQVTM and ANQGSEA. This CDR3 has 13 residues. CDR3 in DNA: TGCAGCGTCGTGGGACTAGCGAAAGAGACCCAGTACTTC. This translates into CSVVGLAKETQYF.

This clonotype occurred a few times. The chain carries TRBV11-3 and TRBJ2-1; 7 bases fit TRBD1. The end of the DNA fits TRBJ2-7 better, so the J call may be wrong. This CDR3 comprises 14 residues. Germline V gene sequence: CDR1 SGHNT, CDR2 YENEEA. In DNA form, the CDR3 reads TGTGCCAGCAGTCGGGACAGCCACCTGGGAGAGCAGTACGTC. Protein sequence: CASSRDSHLGEQYV.

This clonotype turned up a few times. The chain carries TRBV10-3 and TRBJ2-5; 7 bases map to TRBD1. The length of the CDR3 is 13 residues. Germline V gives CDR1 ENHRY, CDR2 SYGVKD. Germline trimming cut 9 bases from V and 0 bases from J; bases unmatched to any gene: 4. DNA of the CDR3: TGTGCCATTAGGACAGGCAACCAAGAGACCCAGTACTTC. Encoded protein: CAIRTGNQETQYF.

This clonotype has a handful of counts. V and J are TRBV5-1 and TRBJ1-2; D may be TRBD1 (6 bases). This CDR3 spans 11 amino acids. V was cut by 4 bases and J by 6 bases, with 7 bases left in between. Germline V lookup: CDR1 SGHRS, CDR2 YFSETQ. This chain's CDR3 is CASSRGDGYTF. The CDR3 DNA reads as TGCGCCAGCAGCAGGGGGGATGGCTACACCTTC.

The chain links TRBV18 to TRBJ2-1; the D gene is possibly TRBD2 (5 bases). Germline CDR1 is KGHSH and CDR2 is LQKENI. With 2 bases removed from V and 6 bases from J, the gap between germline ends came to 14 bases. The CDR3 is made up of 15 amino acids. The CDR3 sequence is CASSPVLAPGNEQFF. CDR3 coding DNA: TGTGCCAGCTCACCAGTTCTAGCCCCCGGCAATGAGCAGTTCTTC.

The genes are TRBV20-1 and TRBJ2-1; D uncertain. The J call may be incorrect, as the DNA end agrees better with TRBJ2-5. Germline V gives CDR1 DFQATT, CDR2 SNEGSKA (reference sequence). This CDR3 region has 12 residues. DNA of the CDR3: TGCAGTGCGGATGGATTGAGCGAGACCCAGTACTTC. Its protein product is CSADGLSETQYF.

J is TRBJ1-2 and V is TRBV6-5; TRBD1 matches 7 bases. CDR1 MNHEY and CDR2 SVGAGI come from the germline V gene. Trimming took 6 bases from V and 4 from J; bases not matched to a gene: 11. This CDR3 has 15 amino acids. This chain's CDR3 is CASREEGGPLYGYTF. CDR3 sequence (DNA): TGTGCCAGCAGGGAGGAAGGGGGCCCGCTCTATGGCTACACCTTC.

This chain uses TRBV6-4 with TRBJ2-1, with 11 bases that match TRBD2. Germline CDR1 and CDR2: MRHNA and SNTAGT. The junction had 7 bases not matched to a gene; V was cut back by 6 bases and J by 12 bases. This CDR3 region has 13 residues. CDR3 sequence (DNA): TGTGCCAGCAGCGAGTTAGCGGGAGGGGTGCAGTTCTTC. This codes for CASSELAGGVQFF.

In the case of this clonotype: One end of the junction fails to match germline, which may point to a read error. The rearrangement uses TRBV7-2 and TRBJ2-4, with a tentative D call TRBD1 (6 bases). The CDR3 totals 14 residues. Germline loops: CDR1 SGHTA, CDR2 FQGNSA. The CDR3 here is CAGSLGYRENIQYF. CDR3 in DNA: TGTGCCGGCAGCTTAGGGTACAGGGAAAACATTCAGTACTTC.

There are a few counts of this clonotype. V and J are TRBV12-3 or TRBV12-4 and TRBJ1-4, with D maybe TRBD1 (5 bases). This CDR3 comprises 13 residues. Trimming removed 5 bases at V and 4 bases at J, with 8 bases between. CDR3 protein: CASSAGRNEKLFF. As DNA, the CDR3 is TGTGCCAGCAGTGCAGGGCGTAATGAAAAACTGTTTTTT.

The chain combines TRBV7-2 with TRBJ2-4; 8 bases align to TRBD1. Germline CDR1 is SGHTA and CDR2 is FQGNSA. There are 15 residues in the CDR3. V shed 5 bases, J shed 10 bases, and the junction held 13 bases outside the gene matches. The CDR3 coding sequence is TGTGCCAGCAGCACCACAACCGGGACAGGAGAAATTCAGTACTTC. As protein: CASSTTTGTGEIQYF.

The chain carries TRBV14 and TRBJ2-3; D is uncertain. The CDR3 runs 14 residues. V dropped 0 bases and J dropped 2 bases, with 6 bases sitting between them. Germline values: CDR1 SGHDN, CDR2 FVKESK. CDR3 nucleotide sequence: TGTGCCAGCAGCCAAGAGATTGCCACAGATACGCAGTATTTT. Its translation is CASSQEIATDTQYF.

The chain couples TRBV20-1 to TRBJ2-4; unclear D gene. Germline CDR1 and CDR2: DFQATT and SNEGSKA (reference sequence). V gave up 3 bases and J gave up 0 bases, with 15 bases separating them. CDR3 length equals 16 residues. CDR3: CSARPRPQTAKNIQYF. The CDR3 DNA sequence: TGCAGTGCTAGGCCCCGACCTCAAACAGCCAAAAACATTCAGTACTTC.

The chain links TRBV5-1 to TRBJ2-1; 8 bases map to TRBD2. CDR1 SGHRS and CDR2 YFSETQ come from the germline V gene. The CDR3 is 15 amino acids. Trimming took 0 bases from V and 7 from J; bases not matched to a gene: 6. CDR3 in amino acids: CASSLAGGASNEQFF. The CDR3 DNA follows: TGCGCCAGCAGCTTGGCCGGGGGGGCCAGTAATGAGCAGTTCTTC.

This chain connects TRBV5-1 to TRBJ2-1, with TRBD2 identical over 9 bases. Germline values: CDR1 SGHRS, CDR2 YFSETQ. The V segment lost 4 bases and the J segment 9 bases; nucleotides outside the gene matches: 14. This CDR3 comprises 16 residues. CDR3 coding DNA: TGCGCCAGCAGCCCAGGACTAGCGTCCACATGGGTTGAGCAGTTCTTC. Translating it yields CASSPGLASTWVEQFF.